This TCR beta chain was identified in a study of T-cell memory formation after mild COVID-19. Study as a whole: TCR clusters were mostly donor specific.

The germline CDR1 and CDR2 sequences are SEHNR and FQNEAQ (reference sequence). The CDR3 totals 15 residues. V was clipped by 2 bases and J by 3 bases, with 14 bases between them. Constant-segment primers and 5'RACE yielded cDNA libraries for TCR alpha and TCR beta, each carrying sample barcodes and UMIs. One entry per CDR3 protein, called by TCRdb with MiXCR from the 5' RACE reads. The table shows 200,000 or so distinct CDR3 sequences, with around 17% occurring only once. This clonotype has a handful of counts. This sequence was found in an adult woman who had mild COVID-19 (a few samples of this study predate the infection). Cell type and time point are not known. The sample comprised PBMCs or a T cell subset sorted from them (not recorded which). The rearrangement uses TRBV7-9 and TRBJ2-7; no firm D call. CDR3 nucleotide sequence: TGTGCCAGCAGCTTACTAGACCCCCCTCGCTACGAGCAGTACTTC. Translating gives CASSLLDPPRYEQYF. The variable domain in full, completed from reference TRBV7-9 and TRBJ2-7, reads DTGVSQNPRHKITKRGQNVTFRCDPISEHNRLYWYRQTLGQGPEFLTYFQNEAQLEKSRLLSDRFSAERPKGSFSTLEIQRTEQGDSAMYLCASSLLDPPRYEQYFGPGTRLTVT.